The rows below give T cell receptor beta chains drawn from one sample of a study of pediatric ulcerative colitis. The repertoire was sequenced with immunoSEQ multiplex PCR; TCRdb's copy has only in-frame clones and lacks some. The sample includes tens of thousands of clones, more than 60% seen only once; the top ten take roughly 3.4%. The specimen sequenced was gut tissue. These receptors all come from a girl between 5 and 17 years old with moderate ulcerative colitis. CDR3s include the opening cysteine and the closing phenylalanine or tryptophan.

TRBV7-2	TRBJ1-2	CASSFGGANYGYTF
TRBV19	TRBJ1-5	CASSYPSGETGGAGNQPQHF
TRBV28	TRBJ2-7	CASSYFGGTYEQYF
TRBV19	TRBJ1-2	CASSMEVGRGGYTF
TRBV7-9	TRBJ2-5	CASSLRTGGNETQYF
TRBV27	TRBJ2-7	CASRSTKGQGFGSYEQYF
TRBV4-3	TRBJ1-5	CASSQDRAYSNQPQHF
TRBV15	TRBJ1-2	CATSRDGTVNYGYTF
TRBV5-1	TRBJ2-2	CASSAGTANTGELFF
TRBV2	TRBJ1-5	CASTPDRSVQPQHF